This T cell receptor beta chain was recovered during a study of long-term antiretroviral therapy in people with HIV. Germline V gene data show CDR1 as SGHVS and CDR2 as FQNEAQ. The ends were cut back, 5 bases at V and 1 base at J, with 14 bases in the middle. This CDR3 region has 15 residues. Survey-level resolution applied to immunoSEQ assay v3.0. Produced via immunoSEQ multiplex PCR; TCRdb's table is partial and in-frame only. The top ten hold 3.2% of the sample, which has some 34,000 clones, roughly 77% seen once. The clonotype originates from a man between 18 and 29 years old with HIV. This sample comprised unsorted PBMCs, obtained 1.9 years after starting antiretroviral therapy. V gene TRBV7-8 combines with J gene TRBJ1-1; D might be TRBD1 (5 bases). The CDR3 loop is CASSQTTTANTEAFF. CDR3 nucleotides: TGTGCCAGCAGCCAGACAACGACAGCGAACACTGAAGCTTTCTTT.